These T cell receptor beta chains were read from a single sample in a study of tumor-infiltrating lymphocytes in primary liver carcinoma. Each CDR3 protein is one row after TCRdb ran MiXCR on the multiplex PCR reads. The sample contains about 190,000 distinct CDR3 sequences, around 81% of which appear only once. What was sequenced was tumor tissue from primary liver carcinoma. The receptors originated from a man in his forties or fifties with primary liver carcinoma and hepatitis B virus infection. CDR3s include the opening cysteine and the closing phenylalanine or tryptophan. The D gene is left open where the match is weak. Size values are once, few and many counts, or a class for expanded clones, and some rows have none.

D gene: .
clone size: .
J gene: TRBJ1-1
V gene: TRBV30
CDR3 DNA: TGTGCCTGGAGTGTGGGTTGGGACACTGAAGCTTACTTT
CDR3 protein: CAWSVGWDTEAYF

D gene: .
clone size: few
J gene: TRBJ2-7
V gene: TRBV18
CDR3 DNA: TGTGCCAGCTCACCAGCTGCCGACTACGAGCAGTACTTC
CDR3 protein: CASSPAADYEQYF

D gene: TRBD1
clone size: medium-sized
J gene: TRBJ2-5
V gene: TRBV11-2
CDR3 DNA: TGTGCCAGCAGCTCGGGACAGCCCCAAGAGACCCAGTACTTC
CDR3 protein: CASSSGQPQETQYF

D gene: TRBD1
clone size: .
J gene: TRBJ2-5
V gene: TRBV24-1
CDR3 DNA: TGTGCCACCAGTGCGGGTAAAAGACAAGGGGGCAGGGACACCCAGTACTTC
CDR3 protein: CATSAGKRQGGRDTQYF

D gene: TRBD2
clone size: .
J gene: TRBJ2-7
V gene: TRBV12-3/TRBV12-4
CDR3 DNA: TGTGCCAGCAGTTTGTTAACGGGAGGCTACGATCAGTACTTC
CDR3 protein: CASSLLTGGYDQYF

D gene: .
clone size: .
J gene: TRBJ2-2
V gene: TRBV29-1
CDR3 DNA: TGCAGTATTGGGATTAGCGCGGCGAATACCGGGGAGCTGTTTTTT
CDR3 protein: CSIGISAANTGELFF

D gene: .
clone size: .
J gene: TRBJ2-1
V gene: TRBV4-2
CDR3 DNA: TGTGCCAACAGCCAACCGGGATTAGCAGTGCAGTTCTTC
CDR3 protein: CANSQPGLAVQFF

D gene: TRBD2
clone size: .
J gene: TRBJ2-1
V gene: TRBV29-1
CDR3 DNA: TGCAGCGTCTCTCACCCTTATGGGACTATTCTCTTC
CDR3 protein: CSVSHPYGTILF

D gene: .
clone size: .
J gene: TRBJ1-6
V gene: TRBV4-3
CDR3 DNA: TGCGCCAGGACCCAAGATCCTCGAACAGGCTATAATTCACCCCTCCACTTT
CDR3 protein: CARTQDPRTGYNSPLHF

D gene: .
clone size: .
J gene: TRBJ2-5
V gene: TRBV11-2
CDR3 DNA: TGTGCCAGCAGTTTAAAAGAGACCCACTACTTC
CDR3 protein: CASSLKETHYF

D gene: .
clone size: .
J gene: TRBJ1-1
V gene: TRBV6-2/TRBV6-3
CDR3 DNA: TGTATCAGTCAGCGAGGGGGGATGAACACTGAAGCTTTCTTT
CDR3 protein: CISQRGGMNTEAFF

D gene: TRBD2
clone size: few
J gene: TRBJ2-1
V gene: TRBV6-5
CDR3 DNA: TGTGCCAGCAACCCGACTAGCGGAGGTTACAATGAACAGTTCTTC
CDR3 protein: CASNPTSGGYNEQFF

D gene: .
clone size: .
J gene: TRBJ2-7
V gene: TRBV6-5
CDR3 DNA: TGTGCCAGCAGTTACTCGGCAGGGAACTACGAGCAGTACTTC
CDR3 protein: CASSYSAGNYEQYF

D gene: .
clone size: .
J gene: TRBJ2-4
V gene: TRBV6-1
CDR3 DNA: TGTGCCAGCAATGGGGAGACAGGCTTTCAGAGGGCTAAAAACATTCAGTACTTC
CDR3 protein: CASNGETGFQRAKNIQYF

D gene: .
clone size: .
J gene: TRBJ2-2
V gene: TRBV29-1
CDR3 DNA: TGCATCGTTTCAACGAATACCGGGGAGCTGTTTTTT
CDR3 protein: CIVSTNTGELFF

D gene: .
clone size: .
J gene: TRBJ1-2
V gene: TRBV11-2
CDR3 DNA: TGTGCCAGAACCGACAGCTTTAACTATTACTACACCTTC
CDR3 protein: CARTDSFNYYYTF

D gene: TRBD1
clone size: .
J gene: TRBJ2-5
V gene: TRBV24-1
CDR3 DNA: TGTGCCACCAGTGTGGGCAAAAGACAAGGGGGCAAGGAGACCCAGTACTTC
CDR3 protein: CATSVGKRQGGKETQYF

D gene: .
clone size: .
J gene: TRBJ1-1
V gene: TRBV6-1
CDR3 DNA: TGTGCCAGCAATCACGGACATGGTGGCACTGAAGCTTTCTTT
CDR3 protein: CASNHGHGGTEAFF

D gene: TRBD2
clone size: .
J gene: TRBJ2-3
V gene: TRBV12-3/TRBV12-4
CDR3 DNA: TGTGCTAGCAGTCCCGGGACTAGGCCAGACACGCAGAATTTT
CDR3 protein: CASSPGTRPDTQNF

D gene: .
clone size: .
J gene: TRBJ2-1
V gene: TRBV6-1
CDR3 DNA: TGTGCCAGCTCCGTCGCTTCTGAGTTCAATGAGCAGTTTTTC
CDR3 protein: CASSVASEFNEQFF

D gene: TRBD2
clone size: .
J gene: TRBJ2-2
V gene: TRBV29-1
CDR3 DNA: TGCAGCGTTATACTAGCGGGAGGTTACTCCGGGGAACTGTTTTTT
CDR3 protein: CSVILAGGYSGELFF

D gene: .
clone size: .
J gene: TRBJ2-1
V gene: TRBV12-3/TRBV12-4
CDR3 DNA: TGTGCCAGCAGTAAGGAGGCAGAAGAGTTCTTC
CDR3 protein: CASSKEAEEFF

D gene: TRBD2
clone size: many
J gene: TRBJ2-3
V gene: TRBV28
CDR3 DNA: TGTGCCAGCAGGCGGGAGGTGACAGATACGCAGTATTTT
CDR3 protein: CASRREVTDTQYF

D gene: .
clone size: .
J gene: TRBJ2-3
V gene: TRBV11-1
CDR3 DNA: TGTACCAGCAGCTCTGGGGGAAGCTCTGTTGGAGTCCGCACCGATACGCAGTATTTT
CDR3 protein: CTSSSGGSSVGVRTDTQYF

D gene: TRBD1
clone size: once
J gene: TRBJ1-1
V gene: TRBV6-1
CDR3 DNA: TGTGCCAGCAGGAAAGGGACAGTCCCAATGAACATTGAAGATTTCTTT
CDR3 protein: CASRKGTVPMNIEDFF

D gene: TRBD2
clone size: .
J gene: TRBJ2-1
V gene: TRBV29-1
CDR3 DNA: TGCAGCGGGACTAGCGGGATACTCTATGAGCACTTCTTC
CDR3 protein: CSGTSGILYEHFF

D gene: .
clone size: .
J gene: TRBJ2-3
V gene: TRBV5-4
CDR3 DNA: TGTACCAGCAGCCGGACGTCTAGCATAGATACGCAGTATTTT
CDR3 protein: CTSSRTSSIDTQYF

D gene: TRBD2
clone size: .
J gene: TRBJ2-3
V gene: TRBV12-5
CDR3 DNA: TGTGCTAGTGGTCGAAGTAGCGGGATCTCTTTGGGTACGCAGTATTTT
CDR3 protein: CASGRSSGISLGTQYF

D gene: TRBD2
clone size: .
J gene: TRBJ2-1
V gene: TRBV6-6
CDR3 DNA: TGTGCCAGCAGTTGCCCGGGAGGCGGGTACAATGAGCAGTTCTTC
CDR3 protein: CASSCPGGGYNEQFF

D gene: .
clone size: .
J gene: TRBJ2-7
V gene: TRBV6-5
CDR3 DNA: TGTGCCAGCAGTTCCCTAAGCTCTAACGAGCAGTACTTC
CDR3 protein: CASSSLSSNEQYF

D gene: .
clone size: .
J gene: TRBJ1-6
V gene: TRBV14
CDR3 DNA: TGTGTTAGCAGCCAAACAGGCCGAAATTCACCCCTCCACTTT
CDR3 protein: CVSSQTGRNSPLHF

D gene: .
clone size: .
J gene: TRBJ2-1
V gene: TRBV24-1
CDR3 DNA: TGTGCCATCAGTAATGGTATTGAGGAGTTCTTC
CDR3 protein: CAISNGIEEFF

D gene: .
clone size: .
J gene: TRBJ2-7
V gene: TRBV5-1
CDR3 DNA: TGCACCAGCACCCAGTCTCCTAGTGCCGAATACGAACAGTACTTC
CDR3 protein: CTSTQSPSAEYEQYF

D gene: TRBD2
clone size: .
J gene: TRBJ2-7
V gene: TRBV4-1
CDR3 DNA: TGCGCCAGCAGCCAAGAGCTAGCGGAGGGATACGAGAAGTACTTC
CDR3 protein: CASSQELAEGYEKYF

D gene: .
clone size: .
J gene: TRBJ2-2
V gene: TRBV5-6
CDR3 DNA: TGTGCCAGCAGCTGGCCCTCTGGGGAGCTGTTTTTT
CDR3 protein: CASSWPSGELFF

D gene: .
clone size: .
J gene: TRBJ2-7
V gene: TRBV29-1
CDR3 DNA: TGCAGCGTCCCTTACAGGGTCGATCAGGTTGAGCAGTACTTC
CDR3 protein: CSVPYRVDQVEQYF

D gene: TRBD1
clone size: .
J gene: TRBJ2-7
V gene: TRBV6-6
CDR3 DNA: TGTGCCAACAGGACAGGGGGGGGAGTGTCCTACGAGCAGTACTTC
CDR3 protein: CANRTGGGVSYEQYF

D gene: .
clone size: once
J gene: TRBJ2-7
V gene: TRBV4-3
CDR3 DNA: TGCGCCAACAACCAAGCAGTTTCCTACGATCAGTATTTC
CDR3 protein: CANNQAVSYDQYF

D gene: .
clone size: .
J gene: TRBJ1-1
V gene: TRBV6-2/TRBV6-3
CDR3 DNA: TGTACCAGTCGGCGAGGGTGGATGAACATTGAAGCTTTCTTT
CDR3 protein: CTSRRGWMNIEAFF

D gene: .
clone size: .
J gene: TRBJ2-2
V gene: TRBV6-1
CDR3 DNA: TGTGTCAGCAGTCCGACGGCGGTCCCCGGGGAGCTGTTTTTT
CDR3 protein: CVSSPTAVPGELFF

D gene: .
clone size: .
J gene: TRBJ2-6
V gene: TRBV13
CDR3 DNA: TGTGCCAGCATCTCGGGGAGCTCTGGGGGCAACGTCCTGACTTTC
CDR3 protein: CASISGSSGGNVLTF

D gene: .
clone size: .
J gene: TRBJ2-2
V gene: TRBV11-1
CDR3 DNA: TGTGTCAGCAGCACGGGGCATACTAACACCGGGGAGCTGTTTTTT
CDR3 protein: CVSSTGHTNTGELFF

D gene: TRBD2
clone size: .
J gene: TRBJ2-7
V gene: TRBV6-2/TRBV6-3
CDR3 DNA: TGTGCTAGCAGAGGTAGCGGGAACCACGAGCAGTACTTC
CDR3 protein: CASRGSGNHEQYF

D gene: .
clone size: .
J gene: TRBJ2-3
V gene: TRBV11-2
CDR3 DNA: TGTGCCAGCAGCTCAGCAGTTGGACGGGCGACAGATACGCAGTATTTT
CDR3 protein: CASSSAVGRATDTQYF

D gene: .
clone size: .
J gene: TRBJ2-5
V gene: TRBV6-1
CDR3 DNA: TGTGCCAGCATAGTACTGGGGGCGAACCAAGAGACGCAGTACTTC
CDR3 protein: CASIVLGANQETQYF

D gene: .
clone size: .
J gene: TRBJ1-1
V gene: TRBV29-1
CDR3 DNA: TGCGGCGGCCGCCGGGGGAGGGAGGACACTGAAGCTTACTTT
CDR3 protein: CGGRRGREDTEAYF

D gene: .
clone size: once
J gene: TRBJ1-5
V gene: TRBV5-4
CDR3 DNA: TGTTCCAGCAGCCGCGACGGAAATAGTAATCAGCCCCAGCATTTT
CDR3 protein: CSSSRDGNSNQPQHF

D gene: TRBD1
clone size: many
J gene: TRBJ2-3
V gene: TRBV29-1
CDR3 DNA: TGCAGCGTTGGGGTGACAGGGGTCCGAGATACGCAGTATTTT
CDR3 protein: CSVGVTGVRDTQYF

D gene: .
clone size: once
J gene: TRBJ2-5
V gene: TRBV6-5
CDR3 DNA: TGTGCCAGCAGTTACTCGAGTAGTGGTGGATCCCAAGAGACCGAGTACTTC
CDR3 protein: CASSYSSSGGSQETEYF

D gene: .
clone size: .
J gene: TRBJ2-3
V gene: TRBV7-8
CDR3 DNA: TGTGCAAGCAGCCCTGCCAGGTGGGCAGATACGCACTATTTT
CDR3 protein: CASSPARWADTHYF

D gene: .
clone size: .
J gene: TRBJ2-1
V gene: TRBV6-1
CDR3 DNA: TGTGCCAGCTGTGAACCCCAGGGGAAGGAGCAGTTCTTC
CDR3 protein: CASCEPQGKEQFF

D gene: TRBD2
clone size: .
J gene: TRBJ2-2
V gene: TRBV29-1
CDR3 DNA: TGCAGCCTTGGGAGACTAGCGGCAACGAACACCGGGGAGCTGTTTTTT
CDR3 protein: CSLGRLAATNTGELFF

D gene: TRBD1
clone size: .
J gene: TRBJ2-7
V gene: TRBV29-1
CDR3 DNA: TGCAGGGTCGCCGGGACAGGGAGTTCCTACGAGCAGTACTTC
CDR3 protein: CRVAGTGSSYEQYF